The rows below give T cell receptor beta chains drawn from one sample of a study of T cells in Graves' hyperthyroidism and ophthalmopathy. TCRdb processed the multiplex PCR reads anew with MiXCR; each CDR3 protein has one entry. The profile shows 700,000 or so distinct CDR3 sequences, approximately 15% of them singletons. Sequencing was done on a sample of blood. These receptors all stem from a woman aged 50 to 60 with Graves' ophthalmopathy. Both conserved end residues are part of each CDR3. The D gene is left open where the match is weak. Rows give clone size only sometimes, using once, few, many, or a class for an expanded clone.

j_call | d_call | v_call | clone_size | cdr3_nt | cdr3_aa
TRBJ2-1 | . | TRBV20-1 | few | TGCAGTGCTAGAGGATTGGGGGGTAATGAGCAGTTCTTC | CSARGLGGNEQFF
TRBJ2-2 | TRBD2 | TRBV20-1 | few | TGCAGTGCTAGGACTAGCGGGATCCTCACCGGGGAGCTGTTTTTT | CSARTSGILTGELFF
TRBJ2-1 | . | TRBV11-2 | few | TGTGCCAGCAGCTCGACTAGGATGACCTACAATGAGCAGTTCTTC | CASSSTRMTYNEQFF
TRBJ2-7 | TRBD2 | TRBV6-2/TRBV6-3 | once | TGTGCCAGCAGTCACGCCCCTAGCGGCAGCTCCTACGAGCAGTACTTC | CASSHAPSGSSYEQYF
TRBJ2-1 | TRBD1 | TRBV9 | . | TGTGCCAGCAGCCTGCAGATAGGACAGGACGGGAATGAGCAGTTCTTC | CASSLQIGQDGNEQFF
TRBJ2-5 | . | TRBV5-1 | many | TGCGCCAGCAGCTTGGCGTTCCTATCGCTAGAGTGGGAGACCCAGTACTTC | CASSLAFLSLEWETQYF
TRBJ1-6 | . | TRBV18 | . | TGTGCCAGCTCACCATTCAACCCCAAGGGAGGTAATTCACCCCTCCACTTT | CASSPFNPKGGNSPLHF
TRBJ1-1 | . | TRBV6-2/TRBV6-3 | few | TGTGCCAGCAGGGATCTCACAGGGTGGCACACTGAAGCTTTCTTT | CASRDLTGWHTEAFF
TRBJ2-1 | TRBD2 | TRBV7-9 | many | TGTGCCAGCAGCTTATTAGCGGGTAGCTCCTACAATGAGCAGTTCTTC | CASSLLAGSSYNEQFF
TRBJ2-7 | TRBD1 | TRBV5-1 | . | TGCGCCAGCAGCACTGCCCAGACAGGGGCCTACGAGCAGTACTTC | CASSTAQTGAYEQYF
TRBJ2-2 | TRBD2 | TRBV5-1 | . | TGCGCCAGCAGCTTGGCCGCCGCGCTAGCGGGACTACCGAACACCGGGGAGCTGTTTTTT | CASSLAAALAGLPNTGELFF
TRBJ1-6 | TRBD1 | TRBV6-1 | . | TGTGCCAGCAGGACGACAGGGGAGGTTTCACCCCTCCACTTT | CASRTTGEVSPLHF
TRBJ2-4 | TRBD1 | TRBV13 | many | TGTGCCAGCAGCGTCAGGACAGGGAACAAAAACATTCAGTACTTC | CASSVRTGNKNIQYF
TRBJ2-2 | . | TRBV12-3/TRBV12-4 | many | TGTGCCAGCAGTTTTGGTCAGGAGAACACCGGGGAGCTGTTTTTT | CASSFGQENTGELFF
TRBJ2-3 | . | TRBV6-1 | many | TGTGCCAGCAGTGAAGCGCGTGGGTTCACAGATACGCAGTATTTT | CASSEARGFTDTQYF